A selection of T cell receptor beta chains follows, all from one sample in a study of blood T cell repertoires in COVID-19. Produced via immunoSEQ multiplex PCR; TCRdb's table is partial and in-frame only. The table has more than 350,000 clones, around 87% seen once. Sequenced sample: peripheral blood. The receptor source for this set is a woman under 40 with COVID-19, enrolled during active disease. The conserved cysteine and the conserved F or W are not part of the CDR3 here. Each record gives: V gene, CDR3 length, CDR3 protein.

TRBV3-1/TRBV3-2 12 ASTAAGSLLGYT
TRBV3-1/TRBV3-2 13 ASSRMTGGGNTIY
TRBV9 14 ASSPNFGVGNTEAF
TRBV19 12 ASSIGRSSYEQY
TRBV10-3 13 AITEGQRLNSPLH
TRBV5-4 13 ASSSGTSATDTQY
TRBV7-9 13 ASSTGGRDQETQY
TRBV19 15 ASSMARLAGATDTQY
TRBV18 11 ASSPSSSDTQY
TRBV2 14 ATRRGTGSRNTEAF
TRBV19 15 ASSIDRKRLLAGGPY